This T cell receptor beta chain comes out of a study of T cell clonality in common variable immunodeficiency. Many counts were recorded for this clone. From the germline J gene comes the end of the CDR3, since the read stops 3 residues before it. The CDR3 runs to 16 residues. V dropped 4 bases and J dropped 2 bases, with 18 bases sitting between them. The germline V gene has CDR1 DFQATT and CDR2 SNEGSKA (reference sequence). Clones were sequenced by immunoSEQ multiplex PCR, and TCRdb holds only the in-frame ones, with some missing. The sample presents 40,000 to 45,000 clones, none singletons. Caucasian heritage predominated among both patients and controls.

This sequence originates from a person aged 18 to 75 in good health. This chain joins TRBV20-1 and TRBJ2-1; TRBD2 is a possible D gene (7 bases). Sequencing used peripheral blood mononuclear cells. The part of the CDR3 DNA that was read is TGCAGTGCTATCGGGGGGCCCTTGGGAACCTACAATGAG. It yields the protein CSAIGGPLGTYNE. The CDR3 as a whole reads CSAIGGPLGTYNEQFF.